This passage covers 16 T cell receptor beta chains from one sample sequenced in a study of OX40 agonist ivuxolimab in advanced cancers. The protocol was immunoSEQ multiplex PCR, while the TCRdb copy is restricted to in-frame clones and leaves out a portion. The table shows about 55,000 clones, with around nine tenths occurring only once. This sample comprised CD4+ or CD8+ T cells sorted from blood, obtained in a trial of the OX40 agonist ivuxolimab. Every receptor here comes from an adult with an advanced solid tumor such as melanoma, head and neck, liver or kidney cancer.

This chain uses TRBV7-2 with TRBJ2-5; D gene uncertain. This CDR3 is 14 amino acids long. From germline, CDR1 is SGHTA and CDR2 FQGNSA. V dropped 5 bases and J dropped 2 bases, with 12 bases sitting between them. DNA of the CDR3: TGTGCCAGCAGCCCCGACATCTCTCAAGAGACCCAGTACTTC. This encodes CASSPDISQETQYF.

The chain combines TRBV2 with TRBJ2-4, with 14 bases aligning to TRBD2. CDR1 SNHLY and CDR2 FYNNEI come from the germline V gene. The CDR3 is 14 amino acids. The V gene end was trimmed by 6 bases and the J gene end by 7 bases; junction bases not matched to a gene: 2. CDR3 sequence reads: CASRGLAGVNIQYF. As DNA, the CDR3 is TGTGCCAGCAGGGGACTAGCGGGAGTTAACATTCAGTACTTC.

The chain recombines TRBV28 with TRBJ1-2; tentatively, D is TRBD1 (6 bases). The V end was cut by 6 bases, the J end by 8 bases, with 13 bases between. CDR1 and CDR2 (germline): MDHEN, SYDVKM. The CDR3 covers 12 residues. DNA for the CDR3: TGTGCCAGCAGGGGGGCAGTCAACGGCTACACCTTC. Its protein product is CASRGAVNGYTF.

The sample holds one count of this clone. The DNA for the CDR3 is TGTGCCAGTAGTTCCGGGCCGGGGCAGTTCTTC. Translating it yields CASSSGPGQFF. The chain recombines TRBV19 with TRBJ2-1; unclear D gene. The V end lost 5 bases, the J end lost 12 bases, and 11 bases lay between the germline ends. Per the germline V gene, CDR1 is LNHDA and CDR2 is SQIVND (reference sequence). The CDR3 has 11 amino acids.

The J gene is TRBJ1-4, the V gene TRBV19, with D possibly being TRBD1 (5 bases). The CDR3 loop spans 13 amino acids. Germline CDR1 LNHDA, CDR2 SQIVND (reference sequence). Trimming pared 4 bases from V and 5 bases from J, leaving 8 bases between. The CDR3 protein is CASSTQGNEKLFF. The CDR3 nucleotides read TGTGCCAGTAGTACCCAGGGAAATGAAAAACTGTTTTTT.

The genes are TRBV9 and TRBJ2-3, with 11 bases matching TRBD2. The trim removed 3 bases at V and 2 bases at J, leaving 14 bases unmatched. Germline lookup yields CDR1 SGDLS and CDR2 YYNGEE. There are 19 residues in the CDR3. The CDR3 DNA reads TGTGCCAGCAGCGCAGGGACTAGCGGAAATTACCGGGACACAGATACGCAGTATTTT. Protein sequence: CASSAGTSGNYRDTDTQYF.

CDR3 loop: CASSFDIWQPQHF. The DNA for the CDR3 is TGTGCCAGCAGCTTTGACATCTGGCAGCCCCAGCATTTT. This chain connects TRBV12-1 to TRBJ1-5; the DNA was not used to check the table's D call, TRBD1. TRBV12-1 is termed a pseudogene. The CDR3 sequence is 13 residues long.

As DNA, the CDR3 is TGTGCCAGCAGGTTGATTCGCGGAAGGTACAATGAGCAGTTCTTC. Its protein is CASRLIRGRYNEQFF. This rearrangement joins TRBV5-4 to TRBJ2-1; no clear D gene. CDR1 SGHNT and CDR2 YYREEE come from the germline V gene (reference sequence). The CDR3 spans 15 residues. V was shortened by 5 bases and J by 4 bases, with 16 bases between the two germline ends.

V usage is TRBV10-3 and J usage is TRBJ2-5, with a weak D call TRBD1 (5 bases). CDR1 ENHRY and CDR2 SYGVKD come from the germline V gene. The CDR3 is 13 amino acids. Trimming left V 6 bases short and J 3 bases short, with 11 bases between. CDR3: CAIRNQGKETQYF. As DNA, the CDR3 is TGTGCCATCAGAAATCAGGGTAAAGAGACCCAGTACTTC.

The chain links TRBV11-3 to TRBJ2-1; D gene uncertain. The length of the CDR3 is 14 residues. Looked up from germline, CDR1 is SGHNT and CDR2 is YENEEA. The V end lost 4 bases, the J end lost 10 bases, and 17 bases lay between the germline ends. The CDR3 sequence is CASSSSRHGYEQFF. Written as DNA, the CDR3 is TGTGCCAGCAGCTCCTCCAGACATGGGTACGAGCAGTTCTTC.

This sequence joins TRBV5-4 and TRBJ2-3; D unclear. The V gene's germline CDR1 is SGHNT and CDR2 YYREEE (reference sequence). V was cut by 0 bases and J by 0 bases, with 8 bases left in between. This CDR3 has 15 amino acids. The CDR3 DNA reads TGTGCCAGCAGCTTGGACCAGAGTAGCACAGATACGCAGTATTTT. Translated: CASSLDQSSTDTQYF.

The rearrangement joins TRBV7-2 to TRBJ2-2; perhaps TRBD1 as D (5 bases). Trimming pared 0 bases from V and 2 bases from J, leaving 7 bases between. Germline V gene lookup returns CDR1 SGHTA and CDR2 FQGNSA. This CDR3 region has 15 residues. CDR3 sequence: CASSLAGVNTGELFF. The CDR3 DNA reads TGTGCCAGCAGCTTAGCAGGGGTTAACACCGGGGAGCTGTTTTTT.

The chain has TRBV5-1 and TRBJ1-6; possibly TRBD1 for D (6 bases). The CDR3 is made up of 15 amino acids. Germline V gene sequence: CDR1 SGHRS, CDR2 YFSETQ. Trimming removed 3 bases from V and 5 bases from J, with 12 bases in between. The CDR3 region is CASSSRSGDNSPLHF. In nucleotides, the CDR3 is TGCGCCAGCAGCTCCCGGTCAGGGGATAATTCACCCCTCCACTTT.

The chain combines TRBV4-1 with TRBJ2-2, with 7 bases that match TRBD1. Germline V CDR1 and CDR2: MGHRA, YSYEKL. V was clipped by 3 bases and J by 5 bases; unmatched bases: 9. This CDR3 has 16 amino acids. CDR3 coding DNA: TGCGCCAGCAGCCAGCCTTACAGGGGCAATACCGGGGAGCTGTTTTTT. It codes for CASSQPYRGNTGELFF.

The chain carries TRBV18 and TRBJ1-4, with D possibly matching TRBD1 (6 bases). Per germline, CDR1 KGHSH and CDR2 LQKENI. Trimming stripped 3 bases from V and 8 bases from J, with 13 bases between. This CDR3 has 14 residues. CDR3 bases: TGTGCCAGCTCACCTGCAGGGGAGGAGGAAAAACTGTTTTTT. It codes for CASSPAGEEEKLFF.

The chain combines TRBV6-5 with TRBJ1-1; 7 bases line up with TRBD1. This CDR3 has 14 amino acids. With 7 bases clipped from V and 4 bases from J, the junction kept 9 bases outside the gene matches. Germline-derived CDR1 and CDR2 are MNHEY and SVGAGI. CDR3 region: CASTNHRGFTEAFF. DNA for the CDR3: TGTGCCAGCACTAATCACAGGGGATTCACTGAAGCTTTCTTT.